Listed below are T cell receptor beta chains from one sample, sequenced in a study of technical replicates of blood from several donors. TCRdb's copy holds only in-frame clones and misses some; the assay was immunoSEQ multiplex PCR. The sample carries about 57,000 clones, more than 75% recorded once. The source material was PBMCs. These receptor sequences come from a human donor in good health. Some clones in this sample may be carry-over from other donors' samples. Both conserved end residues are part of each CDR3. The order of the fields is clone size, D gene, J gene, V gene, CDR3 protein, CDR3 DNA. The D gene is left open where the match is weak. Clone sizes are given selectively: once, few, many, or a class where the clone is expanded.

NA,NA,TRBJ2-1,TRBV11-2,CASSPSATPGEQFF,TGTGCCAGCAGCCCTTCCGCGACCCCGGGTGAGCAGTTCTTC
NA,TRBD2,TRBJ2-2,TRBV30,CASTAFGGAGELFF,TGTGCCTCGACCGCCTTCGGGGGGGCCGGGGAGCTGTTTTTT
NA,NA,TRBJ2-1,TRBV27,CASSLSGGAYNEQFF,TGTGCCAGCAGTTTATCAGGGGGGGCCTACAATGAGCAGTTCTTC
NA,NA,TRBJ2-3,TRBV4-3,CASSQVFTFTDTQYF,TGCGCCAGCAGCCAAGTCTTTACTTTCACAGATACGCAGTATTTT
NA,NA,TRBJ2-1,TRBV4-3,CASSQDHGGSSYNEQFF,TGCGCCAGCAGCCAAGATCATGGGGGCAGCTCCTACAATGAGCAGTTCTTC
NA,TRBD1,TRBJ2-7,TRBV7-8,CASSQRGQGANTYEQYF,TGTGCCAGCAGCCAAAGGGGCCAGGGGGCTAATACTTACGAGCAGTACTTC
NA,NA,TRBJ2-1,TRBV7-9,CASSIVRGSSYNEQFF,TGTGCCAGCAGCATAGTTCGAGGGAGCTCCTACAATGAGCAGTTCTTC
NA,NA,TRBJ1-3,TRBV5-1,CASSLEGRRDTIYF,TGCGCCAGCAGCTTGGAGGGCAGGAGGGACACCATATATTTT
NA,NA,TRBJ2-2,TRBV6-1,CASSGQAGAGELFF,TGTGCCAGCAGTGGACAGGCGGGCGCCGGGGAGCTGTTTTTT
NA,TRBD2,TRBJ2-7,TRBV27,CASISAGAGAYEQYF,TGTGCCAGCATATCAGCGGGGGCCGGGGCCTACGAGCAGTACTTC
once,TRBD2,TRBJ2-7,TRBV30,CAWSPGTSGGGKQYF,TGTGCCTGGAGTCCAGGGACTAGCGGGGGGGGGAAGCAGTACTTC
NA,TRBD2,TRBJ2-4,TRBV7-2,CASSPGTSNSIQYF,TGTGCCAGCAGCCCCGGGACTAGCAATAGCATTCAGTACTTC
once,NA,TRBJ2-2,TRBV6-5,CASSYLGTSNTGELFF,TGTGCCAGCAGTTACCTGGGGACATCGAACACCGGGGAGCTGTTTTTT
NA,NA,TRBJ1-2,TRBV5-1,CASSLQSIPNYGYTF,TGCGCCAGCAGCTTACAGAGCATCCCTAACTATGGCTACACCTTC
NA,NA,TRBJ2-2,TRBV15,CATSRVYISGPNTGELFF,TGTGCCACCAGCAGAGTCTATATTTCGGGTCCGAACACCGGGGAGCTGTTTTTT
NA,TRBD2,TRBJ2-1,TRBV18,CASSPGTSGRNEQFF,TGTGCCAGCTCACCAGGGACTAGCGGGAGAAATGAGCAGTTCTTC
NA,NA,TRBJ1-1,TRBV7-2,CASSLRQTNTEAFF,TGTGCCAGCAGCTTGCGACAAACCAACACTGAAGCTTTCTTT
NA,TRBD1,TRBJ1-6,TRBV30,CAWRTGGYNSPLHF,TGTGCCTGGAGGACAGGGGGTTATAATTCACCCCTCCACTTT
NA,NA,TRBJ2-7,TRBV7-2,CASSASPGGMSYEQYF,TGTGCCAGCAGCGCGAGTCCTGGCGGGATGAGCTACGAGCAGTACTTC
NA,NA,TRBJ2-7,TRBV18,CASSPSKQGYEQYF,TGTGCCAGCTCACCGTCCAAACAGGGATACGAGCAGTACTTC
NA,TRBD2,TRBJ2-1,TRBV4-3,CASSPTSGGAAEQFF,TGCGCCAGCAGCCCTACTAGCGGGGGGGCCGCTGAGCAGTTCTTC
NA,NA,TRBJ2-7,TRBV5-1,CASSLSSRDYEQYF,TGCGCCAGCAGCCTTAGTAGCAGGGACTACGAGCAGTACTTC
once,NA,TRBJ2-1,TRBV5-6,CASSPGRESNEQFF,TGTGCCAGCAGCCCGGGTCGGGAAAGCAATGAGCAGTTCTTC
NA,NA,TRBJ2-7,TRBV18,CASSPAAHYEQYF,TGTGCCAGCTCACCAGCGGCCCACTACGAGCAGTACTTC
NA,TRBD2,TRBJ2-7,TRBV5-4,CASSSVAGAREQYF,TGTGCCAGCAGCTCTGTAGCGGGAGCCCGCGAGCAGTACTTC
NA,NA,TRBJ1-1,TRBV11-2,CASSVGLLRTEAFF,TGTGCCAGCAGCGTAGGGTTGTTGCGCACTGAAGCTTTCTTT
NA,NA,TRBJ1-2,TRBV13,CASSGEGTGGYTF,TGTGCCAGCAGCGGAGAAGGCACGGGTGGCTACACCTTC
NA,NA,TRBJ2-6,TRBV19,CASTLVTSGANVLTF,TGTGCCAGTACCCTAGTTACTTCTGGGGCCAACGTCCTGACTTTC
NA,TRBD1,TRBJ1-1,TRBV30,CAWGNRGRGTEAFF,TGTGCCTGGGGGAACAGGGGACGTGGCACTGAAGCTTTCTTT
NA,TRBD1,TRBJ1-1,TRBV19,CASSVHRIRGKDTEAFF,TGTGCCAGTAGTGTGCACAGGATCAGGGGGAAGGACACTGAAGCTTTCTTT
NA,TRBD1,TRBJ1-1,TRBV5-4,CASSLGQGASEAFF,TGTGCCAGCAGCTTGGGACAGGGGGCTAGTGAAGCTTTCTTT
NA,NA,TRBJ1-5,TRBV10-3,CAISGGNQPQHF,TGTGCCATCAGTGGCGGGAATCAGCCCCAGCATTTT
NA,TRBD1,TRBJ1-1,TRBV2,CASSEYRQGNTEAFF,TGTGCCAGCAGTGAATATCGACAGGGAAACACTGAAGCTTTCTTT
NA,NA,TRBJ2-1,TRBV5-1,CASSPGYNEQFF,TGCGCCAGCAGCCCGGGATACAATGAGCAGTTCTTC
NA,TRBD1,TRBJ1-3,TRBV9,CASSGTGSGNTIYF,TGTGCCAGCAGCGGGACAGGGTCTGGAAACACCATATATTTT
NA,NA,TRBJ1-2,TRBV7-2,CASSLTPGDGYTF,TGTGCCAGCAGCTTAACCCCAGGGGATGGCTACACCTTC
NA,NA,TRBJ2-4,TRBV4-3,CASSQNLSQGRSRAKNIQYF,TGCGCCAGCAGCCAAAATTTGTCGCAGGGAAGGAGTAGGGCCAAAAACATTCAGTACTTC
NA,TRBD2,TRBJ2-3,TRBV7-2,CASSLDTSGGAQYF,TGTGCCAGCAGCTTGGACACTAGCGGGGGTGCGCAGTATTTT
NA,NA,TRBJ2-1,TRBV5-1,CASSRLQSYNEQFF,TGCGCCAGCAGTCGACTCCAGTCCTACAATGAGCAGTTCTTC
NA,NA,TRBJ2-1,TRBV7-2,CASRTAGLANNEQFF,TGTGCCAGCCGGACGGCGGGTCTAGCGAACAATGAGCAGTTCTTC
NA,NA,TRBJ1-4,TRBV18,CASSPNRVPSTNEKLFF,TGTGCCAGCTCACCAAACCGGGTCCCCTCAACTAATGAAAAACTGTTTTTT
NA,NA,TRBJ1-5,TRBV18,CASSPSGAPNQPQHF,TGTGCCAGCTCACCCTCTGGGGCCCCCAATCAGCCCCAGCATTTT
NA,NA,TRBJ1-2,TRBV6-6,CASRTPKGYTF,TGTGCCAGCAGGACACCCAAGGGCTACACCTTC
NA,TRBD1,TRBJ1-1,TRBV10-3,CAIKRQGNTEAFF,TGTGCCATCAAGAGACAGGGAAACACTGAAGCTTTCTTT
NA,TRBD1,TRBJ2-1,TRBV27,CASTLDRTGGFNEQFF,TGTGCCAGCACCCTAGATCGGACAGGGGGTTTCAATGAGCAGTTCTTC
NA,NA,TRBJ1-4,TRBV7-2,CASSSHTATNEKLFF,TGTGCCAGCAGCTCCCACACCGCAACTAATGAAAAACTGTTTTTT
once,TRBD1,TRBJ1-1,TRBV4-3,CASSHLGGADTEAFF,TGCGCCAGCAGCCACCTAGGGGGCGCCGACACTGAAGCTTTCTTT
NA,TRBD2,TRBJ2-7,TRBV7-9,CASSRASGEGYEQYF,TGTGCCAGCAGCCGCGCTAGTGGGGAGGGGTACGAGCAGTACTTC
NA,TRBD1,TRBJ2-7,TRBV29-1,CSVGDRVPSYEQYF,TGCAGCGTTGGAGACAGGGTCCCATCCTACGAGCAGTACTTC
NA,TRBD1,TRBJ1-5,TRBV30,CAWRGQGGQPQHF,TGTGCCTGGAGGGGACAGGGAGGTCAGCCCCAGCATTTT